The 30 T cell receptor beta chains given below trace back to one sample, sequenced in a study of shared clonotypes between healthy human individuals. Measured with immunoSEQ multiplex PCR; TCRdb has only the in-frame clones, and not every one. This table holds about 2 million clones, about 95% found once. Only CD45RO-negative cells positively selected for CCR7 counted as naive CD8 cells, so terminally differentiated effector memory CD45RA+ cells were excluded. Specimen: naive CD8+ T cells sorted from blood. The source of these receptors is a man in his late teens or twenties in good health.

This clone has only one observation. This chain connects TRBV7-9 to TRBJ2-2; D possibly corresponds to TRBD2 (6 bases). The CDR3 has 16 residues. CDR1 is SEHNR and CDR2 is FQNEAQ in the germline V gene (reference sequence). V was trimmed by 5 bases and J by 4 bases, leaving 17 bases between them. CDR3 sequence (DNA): TGTGCCAGCAGCCCTGCAGGAGGGTCGAGCACCGGGGAGCTGTTTTTT. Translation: CASSPAGGSSTGELFF.

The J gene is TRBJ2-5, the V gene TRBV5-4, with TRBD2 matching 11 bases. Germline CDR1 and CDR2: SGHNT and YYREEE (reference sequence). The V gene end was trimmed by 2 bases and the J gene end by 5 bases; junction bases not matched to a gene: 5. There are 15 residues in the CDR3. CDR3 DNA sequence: TGTGCCAGCAGCTTTAGCGGGGGGGCCGGTGAGACCCAGTACTTC. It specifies CASSFSGGAGETQYF.

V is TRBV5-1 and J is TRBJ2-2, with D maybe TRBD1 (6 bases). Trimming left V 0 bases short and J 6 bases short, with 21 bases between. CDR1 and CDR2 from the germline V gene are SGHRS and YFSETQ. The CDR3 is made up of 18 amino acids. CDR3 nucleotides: TGCGCCAGCAGCTTGGAAGTAGGGGGACCAGAGATCGCCGGGGAGCTGTTTTTT. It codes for CASSLEVGGPEIAGELFF.

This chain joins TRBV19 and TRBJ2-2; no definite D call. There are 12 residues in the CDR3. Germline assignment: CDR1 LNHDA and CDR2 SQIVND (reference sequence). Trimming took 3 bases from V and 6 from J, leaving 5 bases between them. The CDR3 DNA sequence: TGTGCCAGTAGTATTGTTCCCGGGGAGCTGTTTTTT. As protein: CASSIVPGELFF.

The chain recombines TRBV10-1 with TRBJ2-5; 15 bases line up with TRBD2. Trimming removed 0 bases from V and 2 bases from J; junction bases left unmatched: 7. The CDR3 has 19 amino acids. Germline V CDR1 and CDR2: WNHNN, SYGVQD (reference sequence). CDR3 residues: CASSESGRGLAGGQETQYF. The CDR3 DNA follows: TGCGCCAGCAGTGAGTCGGGACGGGGACTAGCGGGAGGACAAGAGACCCAGTACTTC.

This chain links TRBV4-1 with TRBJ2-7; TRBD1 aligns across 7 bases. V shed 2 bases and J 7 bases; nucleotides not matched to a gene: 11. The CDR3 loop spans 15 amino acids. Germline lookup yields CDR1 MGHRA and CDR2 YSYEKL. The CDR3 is CASSQSPGGGLEQYF. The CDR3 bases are TGCGCCAGCAGCCAAAGTCCAGGGGGTGGCTTGGAGCAGTACTTC.

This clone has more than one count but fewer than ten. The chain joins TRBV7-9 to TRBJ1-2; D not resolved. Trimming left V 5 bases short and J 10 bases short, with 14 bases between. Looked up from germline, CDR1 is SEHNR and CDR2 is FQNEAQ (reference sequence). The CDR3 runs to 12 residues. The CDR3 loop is CASSEGPIDYTF. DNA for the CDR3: TGTGCCAGCAGCGAAGGCCCTATAGACTACACCTTC.

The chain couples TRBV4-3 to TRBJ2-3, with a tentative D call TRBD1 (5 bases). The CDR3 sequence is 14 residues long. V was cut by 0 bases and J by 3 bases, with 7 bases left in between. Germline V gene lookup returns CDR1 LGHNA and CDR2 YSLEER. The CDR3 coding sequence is TGCGCCAGCAGCCAAGATCAGGGAACAGATACGCAGTATTTT. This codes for CASSQDQGTDTQYF.

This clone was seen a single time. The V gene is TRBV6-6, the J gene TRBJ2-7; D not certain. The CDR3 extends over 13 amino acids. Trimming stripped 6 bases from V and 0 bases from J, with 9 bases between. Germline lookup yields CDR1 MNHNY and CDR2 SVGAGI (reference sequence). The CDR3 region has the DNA TGTGCCAGCAGCCCCGACATCTCCTACGAGCAGTACTTC. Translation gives CASSPDISYEQYF.

The CDR3 DNA reads TGTGCCACCAGCAGAGACGGCGGGACAGGGGAAGAGCAGTACTTC. This sequence encodes CATSRDGGTGEEQYF. The chain couples TRBV15 to TRBJ2-7, with 10 nucleotides matching TRBD1. Germline V CDR1 and CDR2: LNHNV, YYDKDF (reference sequence). The CDR3 is 15 amino acids. The V gene end was trimmed by 0 bases and the J gene end by 7 bases; junction bases not matched to a gene: 6.

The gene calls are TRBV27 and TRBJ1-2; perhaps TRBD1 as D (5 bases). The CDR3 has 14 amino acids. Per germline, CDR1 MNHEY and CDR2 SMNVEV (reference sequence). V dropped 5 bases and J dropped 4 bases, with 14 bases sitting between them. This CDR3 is CASSPQGVGYGYTF. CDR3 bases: TGTGCCAGCAGTCCCCAGGGTGTGGGCTATGGCTACACCTTC.

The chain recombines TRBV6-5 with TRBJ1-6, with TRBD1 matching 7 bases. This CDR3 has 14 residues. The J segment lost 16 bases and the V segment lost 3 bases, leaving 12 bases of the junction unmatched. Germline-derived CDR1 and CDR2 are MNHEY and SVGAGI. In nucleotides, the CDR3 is TGTGCCAGCAGTTATGGGTCAGGGGGGTTAAGGCTCCACTTT. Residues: CASSYGSGGLRLHF.

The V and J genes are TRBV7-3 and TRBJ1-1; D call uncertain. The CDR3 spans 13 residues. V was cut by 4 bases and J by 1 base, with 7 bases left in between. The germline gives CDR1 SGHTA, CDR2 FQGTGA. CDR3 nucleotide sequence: TGTGCCAGCAGCTCGGTCCCGAACACTGAAGCTTTCTTT. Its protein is CASSSVPNTEAFF.

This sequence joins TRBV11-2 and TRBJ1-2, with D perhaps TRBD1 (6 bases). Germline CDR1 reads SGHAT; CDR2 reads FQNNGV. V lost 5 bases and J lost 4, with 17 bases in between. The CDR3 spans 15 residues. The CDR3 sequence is CASSPMGQGIYGYTF. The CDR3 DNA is TGTGCCAGCAGCCCCATGGGGCAGGGGATCTATGGCTACACCTTC.

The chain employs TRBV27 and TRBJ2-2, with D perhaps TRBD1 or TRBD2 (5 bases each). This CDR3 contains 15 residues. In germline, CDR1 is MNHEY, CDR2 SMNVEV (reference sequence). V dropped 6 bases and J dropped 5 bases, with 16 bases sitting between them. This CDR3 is CASRPMGVGTGELFF. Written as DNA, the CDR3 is TGTGCCAGCAGGCCGATGGGGGTAGGGACCGGGGAGCTGTTTTTT.

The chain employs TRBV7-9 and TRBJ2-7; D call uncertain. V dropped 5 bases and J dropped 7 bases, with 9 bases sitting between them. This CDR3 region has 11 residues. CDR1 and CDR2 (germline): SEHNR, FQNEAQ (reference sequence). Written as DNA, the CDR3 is TGTGCCAGCAGCGCGGACGGAGAGCAGTACTTC. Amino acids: CASSADGEQYF.

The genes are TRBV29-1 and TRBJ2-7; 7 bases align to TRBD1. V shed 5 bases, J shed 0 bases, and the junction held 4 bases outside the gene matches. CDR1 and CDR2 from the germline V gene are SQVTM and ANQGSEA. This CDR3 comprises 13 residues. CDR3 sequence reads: CSVTGDNSYEQYF. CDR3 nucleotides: TGCAGCGTTACAGGGGACAACTCCTACGAGCAGTACTTC.

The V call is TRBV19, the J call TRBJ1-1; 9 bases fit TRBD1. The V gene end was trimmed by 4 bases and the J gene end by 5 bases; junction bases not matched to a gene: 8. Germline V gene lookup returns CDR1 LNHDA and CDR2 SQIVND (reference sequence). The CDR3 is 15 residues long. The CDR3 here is CASSNLWTGETEAFF. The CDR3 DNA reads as TGTGCCAGTAGTAATCTGTGGACAGGGGAGACTGAAGCTTTCTTT.

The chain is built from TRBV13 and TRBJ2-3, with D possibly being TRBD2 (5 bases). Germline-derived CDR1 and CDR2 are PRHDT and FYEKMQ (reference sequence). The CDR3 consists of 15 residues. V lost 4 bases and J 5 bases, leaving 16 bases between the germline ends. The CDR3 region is CASSWAGYAEDTQYF. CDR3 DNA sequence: TGTGCCAGCAGCTGGGCGGGCTATGCGGAAGATACGCAGTATTTT.

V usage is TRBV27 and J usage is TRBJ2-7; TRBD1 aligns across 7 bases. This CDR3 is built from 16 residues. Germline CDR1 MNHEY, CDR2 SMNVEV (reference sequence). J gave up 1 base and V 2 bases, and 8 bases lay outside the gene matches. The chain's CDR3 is CASSLGPGTDSYEQYF. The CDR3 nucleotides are TGTGCCAGCAGTTTAGGGCCCGGGACAGATTCCTACGAGCAGTACTTC.

The CDR3 nucleotides are TGTGCCAGCAGTTCGGTAGCGGGAGGGCCCCACGAGCAGTACTTC. This gives the protein CASSSVAGGPHEQYF. The V and J genes are TRBV27 and TRBJ2-7, with TRBD2 identical over 11 bases. CDR1 and CDR2 (germline): MNHEY, SMNVEV (reference sequence). The CDR3 length is 15 residues. V trimming: 4 bases; J trimming: 5 bases; junction bases outside the gene matches: 7.

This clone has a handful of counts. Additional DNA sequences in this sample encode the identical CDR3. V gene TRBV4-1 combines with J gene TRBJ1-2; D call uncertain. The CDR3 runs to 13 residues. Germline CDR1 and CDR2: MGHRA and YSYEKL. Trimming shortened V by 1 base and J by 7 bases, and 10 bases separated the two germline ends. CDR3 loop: CASSQASGFGYTF. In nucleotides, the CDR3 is TGCGCCAGCAGCCAAGCGTCGGGGTTTGGCTACACCTTC.

The CDR3 reads CASSFGTGGSETQYF. The CDR3 DNA sequence: TGTGCCAGCTCCTTCGGGACAGGGGGTAGTGAGACCCAGTACTTC. The J gene is TRBJ2-5, the V gene TRBV7-9, with TRBD1 matching 11 bases. The CDR3 has 15 residues. Germline V lookup: CDR1 SEHNR, CDR2 FQNEAQ (reference sequence). V lost 8 bases, J lost 5 bases, and 10 bases stayed unmatched. Looking up the rest from reference TRBV7-9 and TRBJ2-5 gives the full variable domain: DTGVSQNPRHKITKRGQNVTFRCDPISEHNRLYWYRQTLGQGPEFLTYFQNEAQLEKSRLLSDRFSAERPKGSFSTLEIQRTEQGDSAMYLCASSFGTGGSETQYFGPGTRLLVL.

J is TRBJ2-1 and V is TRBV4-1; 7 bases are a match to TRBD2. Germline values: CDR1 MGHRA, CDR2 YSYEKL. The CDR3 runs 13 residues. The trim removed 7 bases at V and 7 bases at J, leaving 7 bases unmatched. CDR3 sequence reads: CASTWGLLNEQFF. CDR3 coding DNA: TGCGCCAGCACTTGGGGACTATTAAATGAGCAGTTCTTC.

The CDR3 coding sequence is TGTGCCAGCAGCTCGAGTAGCGGGCCCACTTACAATGAGCAGTTCTTC. This gives the protein CASSSSSGPTYNEQFF. The V and J genes are TRBV7-8 and TRBJ2-1; 7 bases map to TRBD2. CDR3 length equals 16 residues. J lost 4 bases, V lost 4 bases, and 10 bases had no gene match. Germline V gene lookup returns CDR1 SGHVS and CDR2 FQNEAQ.

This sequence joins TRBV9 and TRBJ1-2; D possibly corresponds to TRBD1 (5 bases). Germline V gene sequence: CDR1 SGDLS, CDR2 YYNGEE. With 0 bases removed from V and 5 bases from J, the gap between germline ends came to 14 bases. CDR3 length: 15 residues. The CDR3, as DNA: TGTGCCAGCAGCGTAGCCCCGGGGGGAGGGTATGGCTACACCTTC. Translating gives CASSVAPGGGYGYTF.

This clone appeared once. In DNA, the CDR3 is TGTGCCAGCAGAGACACGTTCTATGGCTACACCTTC. This gives the protein CASRDTFYGYTF. The V gene is TRBV6-5, the J gene TRBJ1-2; D uncertain. The CDR3 is 12 residues long. The V end was cut by 6 bases, the J end by 4 bases, with 9 bases between. Germline values: CDR1 MNHEY, CDR2 SVGAGI.

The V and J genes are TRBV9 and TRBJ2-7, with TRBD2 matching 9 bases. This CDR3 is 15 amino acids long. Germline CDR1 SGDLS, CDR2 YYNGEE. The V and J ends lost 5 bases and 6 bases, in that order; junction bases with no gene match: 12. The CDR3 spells CASSTLAGVVVEQYF. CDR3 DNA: TGTGCCAGCAGTACCTTAGCGGGAGTTGTGGTCGAGCAGTACTTC.

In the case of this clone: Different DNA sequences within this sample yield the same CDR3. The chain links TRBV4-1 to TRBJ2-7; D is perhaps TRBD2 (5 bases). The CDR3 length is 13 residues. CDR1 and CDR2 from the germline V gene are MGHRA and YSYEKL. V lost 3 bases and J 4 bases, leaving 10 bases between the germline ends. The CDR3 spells CASSQGREYEQYF. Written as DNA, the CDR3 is TGCGCCAGCAGCCAGGGCCGGGAATACGAGCAGTACTTC.

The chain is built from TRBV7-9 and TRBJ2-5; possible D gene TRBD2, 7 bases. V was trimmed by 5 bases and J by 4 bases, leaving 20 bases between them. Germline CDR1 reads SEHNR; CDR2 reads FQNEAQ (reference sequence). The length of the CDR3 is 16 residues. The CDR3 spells CASSQGGAPTPETQYF. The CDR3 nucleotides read TGTGCCAGCAGCCAAGGGGGGGCCCCAACCCCAGAGACCCAGTACTTC.